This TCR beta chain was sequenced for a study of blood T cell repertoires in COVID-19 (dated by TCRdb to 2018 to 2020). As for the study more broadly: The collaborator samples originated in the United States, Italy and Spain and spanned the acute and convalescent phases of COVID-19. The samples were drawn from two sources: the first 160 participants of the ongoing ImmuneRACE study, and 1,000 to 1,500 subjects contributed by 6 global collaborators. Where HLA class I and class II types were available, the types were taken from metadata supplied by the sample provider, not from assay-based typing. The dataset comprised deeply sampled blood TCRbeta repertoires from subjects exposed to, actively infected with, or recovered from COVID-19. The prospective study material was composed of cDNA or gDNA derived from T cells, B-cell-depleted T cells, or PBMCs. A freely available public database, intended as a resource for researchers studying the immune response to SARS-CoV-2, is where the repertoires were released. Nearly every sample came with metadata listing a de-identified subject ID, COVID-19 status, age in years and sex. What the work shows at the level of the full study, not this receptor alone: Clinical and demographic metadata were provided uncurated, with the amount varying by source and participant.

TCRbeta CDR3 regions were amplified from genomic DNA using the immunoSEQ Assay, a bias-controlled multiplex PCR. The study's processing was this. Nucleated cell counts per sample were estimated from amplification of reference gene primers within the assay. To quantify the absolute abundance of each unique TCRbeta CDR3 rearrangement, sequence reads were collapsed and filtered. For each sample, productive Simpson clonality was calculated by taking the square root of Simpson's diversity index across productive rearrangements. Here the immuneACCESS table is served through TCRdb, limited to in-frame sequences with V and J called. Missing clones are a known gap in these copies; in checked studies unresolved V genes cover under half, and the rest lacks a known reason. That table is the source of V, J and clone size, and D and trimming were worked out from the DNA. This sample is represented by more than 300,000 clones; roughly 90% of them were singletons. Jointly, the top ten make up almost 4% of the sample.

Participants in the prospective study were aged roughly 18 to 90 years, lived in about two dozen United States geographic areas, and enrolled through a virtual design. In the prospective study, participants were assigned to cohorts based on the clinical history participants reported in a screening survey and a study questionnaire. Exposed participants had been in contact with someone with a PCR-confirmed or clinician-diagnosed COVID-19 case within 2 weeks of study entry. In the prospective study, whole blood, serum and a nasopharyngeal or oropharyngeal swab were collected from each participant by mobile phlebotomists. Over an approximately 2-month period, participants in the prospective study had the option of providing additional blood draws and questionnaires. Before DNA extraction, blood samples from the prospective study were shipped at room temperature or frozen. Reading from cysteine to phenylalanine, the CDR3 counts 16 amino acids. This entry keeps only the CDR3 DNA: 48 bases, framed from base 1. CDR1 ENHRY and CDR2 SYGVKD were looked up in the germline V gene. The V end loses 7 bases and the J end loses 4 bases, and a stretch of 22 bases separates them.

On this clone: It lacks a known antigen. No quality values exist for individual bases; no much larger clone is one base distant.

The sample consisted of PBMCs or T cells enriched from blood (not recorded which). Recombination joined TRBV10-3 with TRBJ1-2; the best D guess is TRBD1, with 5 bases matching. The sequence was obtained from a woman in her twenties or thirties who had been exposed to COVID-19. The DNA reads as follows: TGTGCCATCAAAGGGCAGGGAGGTATCTATACCTATGGCTACACCTTC. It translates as CAIKGQGGIYTYGYTF.